Here is one T cell receptor (beta chain) with its context. The germline gives CDR1 MNHEY, CDR2 SVGAGI. The trim removed 0 bases at V and 2 bases at J, leaving 5 bases unmatched. The CDR3 is 16 amino acids. These data originate in a study of blood T cell repertoires in COVID-19. TCRdb's table, derived via immunoSEQ multiplex PCR, lists solely in-frame clones and lacks some. This table has about 130,000 clones, around 85% appearing once. The clonotype originates from a woman in her forties or fifties with acute or convalescent COVID-19. This rearrangement joins TRBV6-5 to TRBJ1-2, with TRBD1 matching 8 bases. Sequencing was done on a sample of peripheral blood. CDR3 nucleotide sequence: TGTGCCAGCAGTTACTCGGGGACAGGTCCGAACTATGGCTACACCTTC. This sequence encodes CASSYSGTGPNYGYTF.